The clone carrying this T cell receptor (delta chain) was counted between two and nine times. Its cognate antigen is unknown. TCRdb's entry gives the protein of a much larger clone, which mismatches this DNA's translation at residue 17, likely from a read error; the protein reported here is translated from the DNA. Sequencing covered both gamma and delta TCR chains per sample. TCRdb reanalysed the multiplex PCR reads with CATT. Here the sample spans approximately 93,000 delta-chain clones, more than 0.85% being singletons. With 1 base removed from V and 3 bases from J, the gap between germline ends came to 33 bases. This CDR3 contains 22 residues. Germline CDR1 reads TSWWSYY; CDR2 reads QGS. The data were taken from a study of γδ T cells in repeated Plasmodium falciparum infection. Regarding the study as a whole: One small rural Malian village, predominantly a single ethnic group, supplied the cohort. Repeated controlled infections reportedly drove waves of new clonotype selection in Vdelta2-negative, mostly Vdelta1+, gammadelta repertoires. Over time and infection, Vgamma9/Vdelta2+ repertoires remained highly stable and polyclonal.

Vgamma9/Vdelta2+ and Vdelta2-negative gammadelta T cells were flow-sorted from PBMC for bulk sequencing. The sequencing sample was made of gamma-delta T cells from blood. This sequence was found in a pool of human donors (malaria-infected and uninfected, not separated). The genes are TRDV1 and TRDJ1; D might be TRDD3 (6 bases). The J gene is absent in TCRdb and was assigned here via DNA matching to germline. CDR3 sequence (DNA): TGTGCTCTTGGGGAACCGTTTGTTTCTAGCGGGGGGACCTCCTTGTACGCCGATAAACTCATCTTT. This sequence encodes CALGEPFVSSGGTSLYADKLIF.